The 13 T cell receptor beta chains listed next were all sequenced from one sample in a study of cytomegalovirus exposure and HLA in healthy donors. Amplification used 60 Vbeta primers and 13 Jbeta primers. The assay was immunoSEQ multiplex PCR, and TCRdb's table has in-frame clones only and misses some. This table has about 98,000 clones, roughly two thirds appearing once. Sequenced input: PBMCs. These TCRs come from a female donor in good health and CMV-seronegative.

V is TRBV6-5 and J is TRBJ2-3, with D perhaps matching TRBD1 (6 bases). Germline V gene lookup returns CDR1 MNHEY and CDR2 SVGAGI. This CDR3 region has 14 residues. Deletions cut 5 bases from V and 2 bases from J, with 11 bases between. The CDR3: CASSTGQPTDTQYF. CDR3 sequence (DNA): TGTGCCAGCAGTACGGGACAACCCACAGATACGCAGTATTTT.

With regard to this clone: A junction end diverges from the germline sequence, so it may reflect a read error. The genes are TRBV4-2 and TRBJ2-3; D might be TRBD2 (5 bases). The CDR3 spans 17 residues. CDR1 is LGHNA and CDR2 is YNFKEQ in the germline V gene. CDR3 in amino acids: CDSSQEGGNRRTDTQYF. The CDR3 coding sequence is TGTGACAGCAGCCAAGAAGGAGGCAATAGACGCACAGATACGCAGTATTTT.

The chain couples TRBV19 to TRBJ1-3; D is possibly TRBD1 (6 bases). V was shortened by 6 bases and J by 0 bases, with 12 bases between the two germline ends. CDR1 and CDR2 (germline): LNHDA, SQIVND (reference sequence). The CDR3 contains 15 residues. The CDR3 nucleotides are TGTGCCAGTAGCCGGGACACTCCCTCTGGAAACACCATATATTTT. This gives the protein CASSRDTPSGNTIYF.

For this clone: The same CDR3 can be traced to other DNA sequences in this sample. The chain's CDR3 is CASSEGAGSYQPQHF. The CDR3 DNA reads TGTGCCAGCAGTGAAGGGGCAGGGTCTTATCAGCCCCAGCATTTT. The chain joins TRBV6-1 to TRBJ1-5; D may be TRBD1 (5 bases). The V and J ends lost 1 base and 5 bases respectively, with 12 bases between them. There are 15 residues in the CDR3. Germline V gives CDR1 MNHNS, CDR2 SASEGT.

The chain uses TRBV4-1 and TRBJ2-3; 13 nucleotides line up with TRBD2. The germline V gene encodes CDR1 MGHRA and CDR2 YSYEKL. The CDR3 has 15 amino acids. The junction had 3 bases not matched to a gene; V was cut back by 2 bases and J by 7 bases. Here the CDR3 reads CASSQKGLAGHTQYF. The CDR3 DNA reads TGCGCCAGCAGCCAAAAGGGACTAGCGGGGCATACGCAGTATTTT.

This rearrangement joins TRBV5-1 to TRBJ1-4; 10 nucleotides agree with TRBD1. Germline CDR1 reads SGHRS; CDR2 reads YFSETQ. The J segment lost 4 bases and the V segment lost 2 bases, leaving 5 bases of the junction unmatched. CDR3 size: 16 residues. In DNA, the CDR3 is TGCGCCAGCAGCTTTGACAGGGGGCGGGGTAATGAAAAACTGTTTTTT. Amino acid sequence: CASSFDRGRGNEKLFF.

The V call is TRBV27, the J call TRBJ2-1, with D perhaps matching TRBD2 (5 bases). V was pared by 5 bases and J by 5 bases, with 19 bases between. The CDR3 has 16 amino acids. Germline V gene sequence: CDR1 MNHEY, CDR2 SMNVEV (reference sequence). The CDR3 loop is CASSPRRYPRDNEQFF. The CDR3 region has the DNA TGTGCCAGCAGTCCGCGGAGGTACCCCCGGGACAATGAGCAGTTCTTC.

The V gene is TRBV28, the J gene TRBJ2-4; D gene uncertain. The CDR3 loop spans 16 amino acids. Trimming shortened V by 6 bases and J by 0 bases, and 15 bases separated the two germline ends. From germline, CDR1 is MDHEN and CDR2 SYDVKM. CDR3 residues: CASSFTFLLAKNIQYF. In nucleotides, the CDR3 is TGTGCCAGCAGCTTCACATTCCTCCTAGCCAAAAACATTCAGTACTTC. The full variable domain, with the rest looked up from reference TRBV28 and TRBJ2-4, is DVKVTQSSRYLVKRTGEKVFLECVQDMDHENMFWYRQDPGLGLRLIYFSYDVKMKEKGDIPEGYSVSREKKERFSLILESASTNQTSMYLCASSFTFLLAKNIQYFGAGTRLSVL.

The V and J genes are TRBV6-1 and TRBJ2-7, with 10 bases identical to TRBD2. The junction had 6 bases not matched to a gene; V was cut back by 2 bases and J by 2 bases. Looked up from germline, CDR1 is MNHNS and CDR2 is SASEGT. The CDR3 runs to 16 residues. As DNA, the CDR3 is TGTGCCAGCAGTGAAAGGAGTAGCGGGAGGCCCTACGAGCAGTACTTC. Encoded protein: CASSERSSGRPYEQYF.

The J gene is TRBJ1-4, the V gene TRBV14, with a tentative D call TRBD1 (5 bases). The CDR3 totals 16 residues. V lost 4 bases, J lost 4 bases, and 16 bases lay in between. Germline-derived CDR1 and CDR2 are SGHDN and FVKESK. As DNA, the CDR3 is TGTGCCAGCAGCCGCCGAACATCCAGGGTTAATGAAAAACTGTTTTTT. Translating gives CASSRRTSRVNEKLFF.

This chain connects TRBV18 to TRBJ1-1, with D possibly TRBD1 on 5 matching bases. Germline CDR1 and CDR2: KGHSH and LQKENI. This CDR3 contains 15 residues. V was cut by 3 bases and J by 1 base, with 12 bases left in between. The CDR3 DNA sequence: TGTGCCAGCTCACCGGGGCTACAGGAGAACACTGAAGCTTTCTTT. Residues: CASSPGLQENTEAFF.

The V and J genes are TRBV6-6 and TRBJ1-2, with TRBD1 identical over 7 bases. The CDR3 runs 14 residues. V shed 7 bases, J shed 4 bases, and the junction held 9 bases outside the gene matches. Germline V gene data show CDR1 as MNHNY and CDR2 as SVGAGI (reference sequence). CDR3 loop: CASTDGQGGYGYTF. The CDR3, as DNA: TGTGCCAGCACCGACGGGCAGGGGGGCTATGGCTACACCTTC.

The genes are TRBV4-3 and TRBJ1-2; D is ambiguous. Trimming stripped 0 bases from V and 5 bases from J, with 13 bases between. The CDR3 loop spans 15 amino acids. Germline CDR1 and CDR2: LGHNA and YSLEER. CDR3 sequence reads: CASSQEVRSVYGYTF. In DNA form, the CDR3 reads TGCGCCAGCAGCCAAGAGGTCCGGAGCGTATATGGCTACACCTTC.